Listed below are T cell receptor beta chains from one sample, sequenced in a study of long-term antiretroviral therapy in people with HIV. The assay was immunoSEQ multiplex PCR, and TCRdb's table has in-frame clones only and misses some. The sample carries more than 15,000 clones, over 70% recorded once. The starting material was unsorted PBMCs, obtained 2.3 years after starting antiretroviral therapy. Every receptor here comes from a woman between 35 and 50 years old with HIV. CDR3s include the opening cysteine and the closing phenylalanine or tryptophan. D genes are given only for firm matches. Size values are once, few and many counts, or a class for expanded clones, and some rows have none.

j_call d_call clone_size v_call cdr3_aa cdr3_nt
TRBJ2-7 NA NA TRBV29-1 CSALQGQPYEQYF TGCAGCGCCCTACAGGGTCAGCCCTACGAGCAGTACTTC
TRBJ1-2 TRBD1 NA TRBV9 CASSVGQGIYGYTF TGTGCCAGCAGCGTCGGACAGGGGATCTATGGCTACACCTTC
TRBJ2-1 TRBD2 NA TRBV19 CASRDSGRYNEQFF TGTGCCAGTAGGGATAGCGGGAGGTACAATGAGCAGTTCTTC
TRBJ2-7 TRBD1 NA TRBV7-8 CASSDRGYEQYF TGTGCCAGCAGCGACAGGGGGTACGAGCAGTACTTC
TRBJ1-6 NA NA TRBV6-6 CASSYSRDTYSPLHF TGTGCCAGCAGTTACTCCCGGGACACTTATTCACCCCTCCACTTT
TRBJ2-1 NA once TRBV6-1 CASSGTDYNEQFF TGTGCCAGCAGTGGTACAGATTACAATGAGCAGTTCTTC
TRBJ1-2 NA NA TRBV30 CAWSGQLRYGYTF TGTGCCTGGAGCGGACAGCTTCGCTATGGCTACACCTTC
TRBJ2-7 NA few TRBV2 CASSGRHEQYF TGTGCCAGCAGCGGGCGACACGAGCAGTACTTC
TRBJ1-1 NA NA TRBV7-9 CASSPGVQPTEAFF TGTGCCAGCAGCCCGGGGGTCCAACCAACTGAAGCTTTCTTT
TRBJ2-7 TRBD2 NA TRBV5-5 CASSQRGGIIIHEQYF TGTGCCAGCAGCCAGCGGGGGGGCATCATAATACACGAGCAGTACTTC
TRBJ2-3 NA NA TRBV5-1 CASSLGPRATDTQYF TGCGCCAGCAGCTTGGGTCCTAGAGCTACAGATACGCAGTATTTT
TRBJ1-2 NA NA TRBV27 CASSLGSGPYYGYTF TGTGCCAGCAGTTTAGGATCTGGTCCCTACTATGGCTACACCTTC
TRBJ2-7 TRBD2 NA TRBV18 CASSPVRGLAGEQYF TGTGCCAGCTCACCAGTTCGTGGACTAGCGGGGGAGCAGTACTTC
TRBJ1-3 NA NA TRBV19 CASSMKTDSGNTIYF TGTGCCAGTAGTATGAAGACAGACTCTGGAAACACCATATATTTT
TRBJ1-2 NA NA TRBV7-2 CASSLGFRGGYGYTF TGTGCCAGCAGCTTAGGTTTCAGGGGAGGGTATGGCTACACCTTC
TRBJ2-1 NA NA TRBV7-8 CASRDGDYNEQFF TGTGCCAGCCGGGACGGAGACTACAATGAGCAGTTCTTC
TRBJ1-6 NA once TRBV25-1 CASSERPGGAGSPLHF TGTGCCAGCAGTGAAAGACCGGGGGGCGCGGGTTCACCCCTCCACTTT
TRBJ1-1 NA NA TRBV19 CASSPGRIKAFF TGTGCCAGTAGTCCCGGACGGATTAAAGCTTTCTTT
TRBJ1-1 NA NA TRBV2 CASSEGRMNTEAFF TGTGCCAGCAGTGAGGGGCGCATGAACACTGAAGCTTTCTTT
TRBJ1-2 NA NA TRBV30 CAWTIYREDLNGYTF TGTGCCTGGACCATATACAGGGAGGATTTGAATGGCTACACCTTC
TRBJ2-3 TRBD2 once TRBV27 CASSLFPPAGDTDTQYF TGTGCCAGCAGTTTATTCCCACCTGCGGGAGACACAGATACGCAGTATTTT
TRBJ1-1 NA few TRBV7-2 CASSLTRGNFEAFF TGTGCCAGCAGCTTAACGAGAGGGAACTTTGAAGCTTTCTTT
TRBJ1-1 NA NA TRBV5-1 CASSPREQGITEAFF TGCGCCAGCAGCCCGAGAGAACAGGGAATCACTGAAGCTTTCTTT
TRBJ2-1 TRBD2 NA TRBV15 CATSRGPGLAGGNEQFF TGTGCCACCAGCAGAGGCCCGGGACTAGCGGGAGGTAATGAGCAGTTCTTC
TRBJ1-3 NA NA TRBV11-3 CASSLTGTGIPGNTIYF TGTGCCAGCAGCCTCACCGGAACGGGGATTCCTGGAAACACCATATATTTT
TRBJ2-3 TRBD2 NA TRBV9 CASSFTSGSTDTQYF TGTGCCAGCAGCTTTACTAGCGGGAGCACAGATACGCAGTATTTT
TRBJ2-1 TRBD2 NA TRBV7-9 CASRTGLAGINEQFF TGTGCCAGCAGGACGGGACTAGCGGGGATCAATGAGCAGTTCTTC
TRBJ2-5 NA NA TRBV10-3 CAISRDHLTSQETQYF TGTGCCATCAGTCGGGACCACCTTACCAGTCAAGAGACCCAGTACTTC
TRBJ1-3 NA NA TRBV5-6 CASSLVSSGNTIYF TGTGCCAGCAGCTTAGTTTCATCGGGAAACACCATATATTTT
TRBJ2-7 NA NA TRBV5-5 CASSLDESDEQYF TGTGCCAGCAGCTTGGATGAGTCAGACGAGCAGTACTTC
TRBJ1-2 NA NA TRBV18 CASSPGRSYGYTF TGTGCCAGCTCACCAGGGAGGAGCTATGGCTACACCTTC
TRBJ2-7 NA NA TRBV19 CASSMPGLVYEQYF TGTGCCAGTAGTATGCCGGGACTTGTCTACGAGCAGTACTTC
TRBJ1-1 NA NA TRBV7-2 CASDRAQGTEAFF TGTGCCAGCGATAGGGCACAGGGAACTGAAGCTTTCTTT